This T cell receptor (beta chain) was documented in a study of identical twins. Study observations and caveats: Carriage of fewer insertions was seen in abundant cord blood beta clonotypes, whereas memory repertoires showed none. Those out-of-frame alpha sequences shared by twins showed an excess of low generation probability.

This CDR3 region has 13 residues. Deletions cut 6 bases from V and 3 bases from J, with 8 bases between. Germline lookup yields CDR1 SNHLY and CDR2 FYNNEI. With respect to this clonotype: Its target is not known.

A universal primer site came from template switching; cDNA carried unique molecular identifiers. Using its own MiXCR run on the 5' RACE reads, TCRdb lists one record per CDR3 protein. The sample yields roughly 250,000 distinct CDR3 sequences, roughly 7% seen once. The same sample was also used in a study of yellow fever vaccine responses in identical twins.

The source of this sequence is a young woman in good health. The sequenced sample was memory (CD45RO+) T cells sorted from blood. The chain couples TRBV2 to TRBJ2-2, with D maybe TRBD2 (6 bases). The CDR3 spells CASSREDTGELFF. CDR3 DNA: TGTGCCAGCAGCAGGGAGGACACCGGGGAGCTGTTTTTT. Variable domain in full (rest from reference TRBV2 and TRBJ2-2): EPEVTQTPSHQVTQMGQEVILRCVPISNHLYFYWYRQILGQKVEFLVSFYNNEISEKSEIFDDQFSVERPDGSNFTLKIRSTKLEDSAMYFCASSREDTGELFFGEGSRLTVL.